These 13 T cell receptor beta chains were all obtained from the same sample, sequenced in a study of shared clonotypes between healthy human individuals. Clones were read by immunoSEQ multiplex PCR, and TCRdb kept only the in-frame ones, dropping some. The top ten hold roughly 0.9% of the sample, which has around 990,000 clones, roughly 80% seen once. The source material was memory CD4+ T cells from PBMCs. Subset denoted: CD45RA-negative fraction. These receptors came from a man between 18 and 29 years old in good health. Some clones in this sample may be carry-over from other donors' samples.

Points on this clone: Distinct nucleotide sequences in the sample also encode this CDR3. The chain carries TRBV28 and TRBJ1-2; D gene uncertain. V was shortened by 8 bases and J by 4 bases, with 5 bases between the two germline ends. The CDR3 spans 10 residues. Per the germline V gene, CDR1 is MDHEN and CDR2 is SYDVKM. Written as DNA, the CDR3 is TGTGCCAGCTCTAGCTATGGCTACACCTTC. Translating gives CASSSYGYTF.

CDR3 nucleotide sequence: TGTGCCAGCAGGACTGGGGCCGGTTACAATGAGCAGTTCTTC. This sequence encodes CASRTGAGYNEQFF. J is TRBJ2-1 and V is TRBV5-5; D is perhaps TRBD1 (5 bases). Germline V gene data show CDR1 as SGHKS and CDR2 as YYEKEE (reference sequence). The CDR3 extends over 14 amino acids. V was pared by 5 bases and J by 4 bases, with 13 bases between.

The CDR3 is CASRTGTGGADGELFF. CDR3 bases: TGTGCCAGCAGGACGGGGACAGGGGGCGCTGACGGGGAGCTGTTTTTT. This sequence joins TRBV2 and TRBJ2-2, with TRBD1 matching over 12 bases. Germline CDR1 reads SNHLY; CDR2 reads FYNNEI. The CDR3 sequence is 16 residues long. Trimming at V came to 6 bases and at J to 7 bases, leaving 9 bases not matched to a gene.

This chain joins TRBV7-8 and TRBJ2-7, with no clear D. Looked up from germline, CDR1 is SGHVS and CDR2 is FQNEAQ. V lost 4 bases to trimming and J lost 7 bases, with 8 bases between them. The CDR3 sequence is 11 residues long. The CDR3 DNA reads TGTGCCAGCAGCTCCCAATGGGAGCAGTACTTC. Translated, it gives CASSSQWEQYF.

This chain joins TRBV6-1 and TRBJ2-7, with no clear D. V gave up 0 bases and J gave up 6 bases, with 6 bases separating them. The CDR3 has 12 residues. Germline loops: CDR1 MNHNS, CDR2 SASEGT. The CDR3 nucleotides read TGTGCCAGCAGTGAAGCTAGCTTCGAGCAGTACTTC. Translation: CASSEASFEQYF.

In DNA form, the CDR3 reads TGTGCCAGTAGTAAAACCGGGACAGGGCCCAATGAGCAGTTCTTC. Its translation: CASSKTGTGPNEQFF. The chain is built from TRBV19 and TRBJ2-1, with 9 bases lining up with TRBD1. J was trimmed by 6 bases and V by 4 bases; bases with no gene match: 7. CDR1 is LNHDA and CDR2 is SQIVND in the germline V gene (reference sequence). The CDR3 loop spans 15 amino acids. The complete variable domain, with remaining parts taken from reference TRBV19 and TRBJ2-1, reads DGGITQSPKYLFRKEGQNVTLSCEQNLNHDAMYWYRQDPGQGLRLIYYSQIVNDFQKGDIAEGYSVSREKKESFPLTVTSAQKNPTAFYLCASSKTGTGPNEQFFGPGTRLTVL.

The J gene is TRBJ2-7, the V gene TRBV5-1; possible D gene TRBD1, 6 bases. The germline gives CDR1 SGHRS, CDR2 YFSETQ. Trimming pared 3 bases from V and 3 bases from J, leaving 13 bases between. The length of the CDR3 is 14 residues. The CDR3 reads CASSYDRPGYEQYF. The DNA of the CDR3 is TGCGCCAGCAGCTATGACAGGCCAGGCTACGAGCAGTACTTC.

The V call is TRBV18, the J call TRBJ2-3; D uncertain. The CDR3 is 15 residues long. V dropped 3 bases and J dropped 2 bases, with 12 bases sitting between them. Germline-derived CDR1 and CDR2 are KGHSH and LQKENI. The CDR3 loop is CASSPGPFSTDTQYF. The CDR3 DNA is TGTGCCAGCTCACCCGGGCCCTTTTCCACAGATACGCAGTATTTT.

CDR3 in DNA: TGCGCCAGCAGCTTGGTCGGACAGGGATTTTCTGGAAACACCATATATTTT. It is translated as CASSLVGQGFSGNTIYF. The chain couples TRBV5-1 to TRBJ1-3; 8 bases map to TRBD1. The germline V gene has CDR1 SGHRS and CDR2 YFSETQ. The CDR3 has 17 amino acids. V shed 0 bases, J shed 1 base, and the junction held 6 bases outside the gene matches.

The genes are TRBV6-5 and TRBJ1-5, with D possibly being TRBD1 (6 bases). The CDR3 consists of 13 residues. Between the trimmed V and J ends, which lost 5 bases and 9 bases, there was a span of 14 bases. The germline CDR1 and CDR2 sequences are MNHEY and SVGAGI. Here the CDR3 reads CASSNQGFGPQHF. DNA of the CDR3: TGTGCCAGCAGTAACCAGGGGTTCGGGCCCCAGCATTTT.

CDR3 residues: CASSGWDRTTGELFF. In DNA form, the CDR3 reads TGTGCCAGCAGTGGTTGGGACAGGACAACCGGGGAGCTGTTTTTT. This rearrangement joins TRBV6-1 to TRBJ2-2; 8 positions agree with TRBD1. CDR1 MNHNS and CDR2 SASEGT come from the germline V gene. V gave up 4 bases and J gave up 5 bases; unmatched junction bases: 6. This CDR3 is 15 amino acids long.

The chain has TRBV28 and TRBJ2-1; D gene uncertain. Trimming cost V 7 bases and J 10 bases, with 11 bases left between them. The CDR3 is made up of 11 amino acids. Germline CDR1 is MDHEN and CDR2 is SYDVKM. The CDR3 loop is CASISGPEQFF. The CDR3 DNA sequence: TGTGCCAGCATCTCCGGACCGGAGCAGTTCTTC.

In this sample, this clone turned up once. Given a much more abundant clone one base away, this may be a read error. The V and J genes are TRBV6-6 and TRBJ1-1; D is undetermined. The germline gives CDR1 MNHNY, CDR2 SVGAGI (reference sequence). CDR3 size: 13 residues. The CDR3 is CTSSYSISTEAFF. The CDR3 coding sequence is TGTACCAGCAGTTACTCTATCAGCACTGAAGCTTTCTTT.